This TCR beta chain appears in the sequencing data of a study of OX40 agonist ivuxolimab in advanced cancers. In the study overall: Dose-escalation patients were diagnosed with hepatocellular carcinoma, melanoma, renal cell cancer or head and neck cancer.

With respect to this clone: Its antigen is not known.

Study observations and caveats: CD4+ and CD8+ blood T cells expanded clonally by week 6 at 0.1 to 3.0 mg/kg.

Repertoires were generated with immunoSEQ multiplex PCR, while TCRdb's copy carries only in-frame clones and drops some. The table shows tens of thousands of clones, with roughly 89% occurring only once. The ends lost 5 bases at V and 5 bases at J; junction bases unmatched: 8. The V gene's germline CDR1 is SGHTA and CDR2 FQGTGA. This CDR3 region has 14 residues. Exclusion of a patient followed from autoimmune disease history or systemic immunosuppression. The sample in question was CD4+ or CD8+ T cells sorted from blood, obtained in a trial of the OX40 agonist ivuxolimab. This TCR came from an adult with an advanced solid tumor such as melanoma, head and neck, liver or kidney cancer. The chain combines TRBV7-3 with TRBJ2-5; 7 bases are a match to TRBD2. The CDR3 is CASSERGLEETQYF. CDR3 bases: TGTGCCAGCAGCGAGCGTGGACTAGAGGAGACCCAGTACTTC. Supplemented by reference TRBV7-3 and TRBJ2-5, the full variable domain reads GAGVSQTPSNKVTEKGKYVELRCDPISGHTALYWYRQSLGQGPEFLIYFQGTGAADDSGLPNDRFFAVRPEGSVSTLKIQRTERGDSAVYLCASSERGLEETQYFGPGTRLLVL.